The present entry profiles one TCR beta chain with its context. This clonotype was recorded a few times. The antigen it recognizes is unknown. Per-base qualities were not stored, and no clone one base away is much larger. Ophthalmopathy patients had moderately to severely active disease, Clinical Activity Score of at least 3, NOSPECS grade of at least 4, and duration under 3 months. The study excluded patients with uncontrolled infections, other autoimmune diseases, pregnancy or lactation. Diagnoses relied on clinical symptoms, serum thyroxine and TRAb, thyroid ultrasound and orbital computed tomography. PBMCs were separated from 8 to 10 ml of fresh peripheral blood using Ficoll-Paque density gradient centrifugation. Total RNA was extracted with Trizol reagent, and quality was checked on an Agilent 2100 Bioanalyzer. The CDR3 has 14 amino acids, counting the end cysteine and phenylalanine. This entry keeps only the CDR3 DNA: 42 bases, framed from base 1. CDR1 is given as KGHDR and CDR2 as SFDVKD, both from the germline V gene. Trimming at the junction amounts to 0 bases on V and 6 bases on J, and the germline ends lie 9 bases apart.

The entry originates in a study of T cells in Graves' hyperthyroidism and ophthalmopathy (dated by TCRdb to between 2019 and 2020). Regarding the study in general: Peripheral blood samples were taken at the time of initial diagnosis, prior to any treatment. TCR V-J signatures able to tell the groups apart were searched for in a discovery cohort of 100 patients, of whom over 40 had Graves' ophthalmopathy and about 60 had stable Graves' hyperthyroidism. Following sampling, methimazole starting at 30 mg daily was given to hyperthyroidism patients, and high-dose intravenous methylprednisolone was given to ophthalmopathy patients. In addition, the study compared T-cell repertoires in thyroid tissue and in blood from several Graves' hyperthyroidism patients. According to the paper, TCR Vbeta CDR3 sequencing was carried out on about 140 peripheral blood samples, which came from fewer than 50 ophthalmopathy, some 73 hyperthyroidism and about 17 progressor patients. For training and testing, the approximately 97 patients in the discovery cohort were randomly divided in a 7:3 ratio. An independent validation cohort of about 19 hyperthyroidism patients and roughly 16 patients who later progressed to ophthalmopathy tested prospective prediction of ophthalmopathy. Study-wide conclusions, independent of this receptor: During validation, the model predicted progression to ophthalmopathy a median of approximately 6.5 months ahead of onset, with 70.59% sensitivity and about 75% specificity. Blood samples also contained most of the expanded thyroid clonotypes (frequency above 0.001), which suggests that blood repertoires may reflect thyroid immune responses. No statistical method was used to set the sample size in advance, and investigators knew the group allocation. Ophthalmopathy was separated from stable hyperthyroidism by a 13 V-J signature model, with approximately 86% sensitivity and about 81% specificity obtained in cross-validation and 80%/75% obtained in testing.

Amplification of TCR beta CDR3 regions was carried out from RNA transcripts. The first round of RT-PCR for the TCR CDR3 was performed with the HTBI primer set and the Qiagen OneStep RT-PCR kit. Libraries were constructed in a second round of multiplex PCR, after which size selection and purification were performed. Libraries were sequenced paired-end with 100 bp reads on an Illumina HiSeq2000. The published analysis was carried out like this. Raw data were processed with SOAPnuke, discarding reads with adapters, uncalled bases, mean Phred below 15, or no exact constant-primer or identifier match. High-quality paired reads were merged with COPE v1.2.5, and unique nucleotide sequences were defined as clonotypes. MiTCR v1.1 was used to align clonotypes to the IMGT TRBV, TRBD and TRBJ reference segments. The analysis included only V-J combinations with a frequency above 0.0001, which together covered roughly 99% of the repertoires. A TCS score was defined as the ratio of F50 (clonal expansion) to E x V (chaos), with BLOSUM62-based TCRdist applied between CDR3 peptides within each V-J. Welch's t-statistics and random forest reduced roughly 540 V-J features to 13, which were used in a naive Bayes classifier (R e1071). TCRdb redid the processing of the public reads, applying fastp at Q25 and MiXCR, and retained in-frame beta chains. When rows share a CDR3 protein, they turn into one entry using the most common DNA and genes. V and J calls and clone size were set by TCRdb, not the authors. The sample table records around 270,000 distinct CDR3 sequences; approximately 18% of these occur just once. The top ten clones comprise roughly 39% of the sample.

The TCR was taken from a man aged 45-65 years with Graves' ophthalmopathy. This receptor chain uses TRBV24-1 and TRBJ2-3; the D segment is perhaps TRBD1 or TRBD2, each sharing 5 matched bases. The specimen was blood. The sequenced DNA: TGTGCCACCAGTGATTTGGGGGGTCCGGATACGCAGTATTTT. This is translated as CATSDLGGPDTQYF.